This T cell receptor beta chain was identified during a study of cytomegalovirus exposure and HLA in healthy donors. Study outcomes and limitations: A cluster of highly shared sequence variants was likely a sequencing artifact. The classifier, whose performance was assessed in both the original and validation cohorts, reportedly diagnosed cytomegalovirus status with high specificity and sensitivity.

The PCR was carried out with 60 Vbeta primers and 13 Jbeta primers. Only in-frame clones appear in the TCRdb table, and some are missing; sequencing was by immunoSEQ multiplex PCR. The top ten hold around 0.2% of the sample, which has 200,000 to 250,000 clones, less than 80% seen once. In regard to this clone: Its antigen is not identified.

This CDR3 region has 12 residues. V was clipped by 6 bases and J by 1 base, with 6 bases between them. CDR1 and CDR2 (germline): SNHLY, FYNNEI. The chain has TRBV2 and TRBJ1-1; a weak D match, TRBD1 (5 bases). This clonotype was obtained from a girl aged 2 to 9 in good health and CMV-seronegative. Sequencing input: PBMCs. The CDR3 DNA reads TGTGCCAGCAGGGGGGGGAACACTGAAGCTTTCTTT. This encodes CASRGGNTEAFF.